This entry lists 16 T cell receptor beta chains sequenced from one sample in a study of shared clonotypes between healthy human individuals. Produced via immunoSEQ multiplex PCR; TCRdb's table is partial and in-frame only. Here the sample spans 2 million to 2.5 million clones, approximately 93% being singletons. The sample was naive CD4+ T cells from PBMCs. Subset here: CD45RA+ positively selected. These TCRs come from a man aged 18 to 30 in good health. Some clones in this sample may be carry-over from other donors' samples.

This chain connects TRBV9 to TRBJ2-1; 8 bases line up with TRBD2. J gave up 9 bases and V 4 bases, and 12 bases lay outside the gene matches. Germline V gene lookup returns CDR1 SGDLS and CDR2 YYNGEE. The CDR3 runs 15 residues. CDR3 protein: CASSPGTSSLGEQFF. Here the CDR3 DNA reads TGTGCCAGCAGCCCCGGGACTAGTAGCCTGGGTGAGCAGTTCTTC.

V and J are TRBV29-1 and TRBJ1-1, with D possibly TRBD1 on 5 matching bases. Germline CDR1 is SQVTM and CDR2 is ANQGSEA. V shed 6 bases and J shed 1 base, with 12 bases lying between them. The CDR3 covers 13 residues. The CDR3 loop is CSVRGGANTEAFF. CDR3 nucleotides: TGCAGCGTGCGTGGCGGGGCGAACACTGAAGCTTTCTTT.

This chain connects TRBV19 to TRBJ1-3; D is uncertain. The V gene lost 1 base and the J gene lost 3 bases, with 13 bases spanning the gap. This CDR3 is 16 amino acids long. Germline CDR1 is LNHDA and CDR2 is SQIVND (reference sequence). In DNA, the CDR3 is TGTGCCAGTAGTATAGCAACCCGACAAATTGGAAACACCATATATTTT. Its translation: CASSIATRQIGNTIYF.

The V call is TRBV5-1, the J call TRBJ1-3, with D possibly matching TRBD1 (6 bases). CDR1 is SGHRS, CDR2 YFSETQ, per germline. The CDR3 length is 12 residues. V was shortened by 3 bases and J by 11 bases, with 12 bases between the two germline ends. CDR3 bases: TGCGCCAGCAGCTCACAGGGATCGGCCATATATTTT. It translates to CASSSQGSAIYF.

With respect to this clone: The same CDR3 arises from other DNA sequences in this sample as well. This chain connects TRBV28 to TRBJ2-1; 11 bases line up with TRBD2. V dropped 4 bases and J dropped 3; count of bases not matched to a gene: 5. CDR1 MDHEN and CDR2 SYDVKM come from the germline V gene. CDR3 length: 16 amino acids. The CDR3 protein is CASSSPGTSGYNEQFF. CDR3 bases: TGTGCCAGCAGTTCCCCGGGGACTAGCGGCTACAATGAGCAGTTCTTC.

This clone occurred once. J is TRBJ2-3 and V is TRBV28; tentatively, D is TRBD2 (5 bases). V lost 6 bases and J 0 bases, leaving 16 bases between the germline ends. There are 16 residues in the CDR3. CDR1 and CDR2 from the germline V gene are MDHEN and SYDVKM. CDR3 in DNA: TGTGCCAGCAGCTCCCCAGGAGCGGCCAGCACAGATACGCAGTATTTT. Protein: CASSSPGAASTDTQYF. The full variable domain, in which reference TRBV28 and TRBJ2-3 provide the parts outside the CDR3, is DVKVTQSSRYLVKRTGEKVFLECVQDMDHENMFWYRQDPGLGLRLIYFSYDVKMKEKGDIPEGYSVSREKKERFSLILESASTNQTSMYLCASSSPGAASTDTQYFGPGTRLTVL.

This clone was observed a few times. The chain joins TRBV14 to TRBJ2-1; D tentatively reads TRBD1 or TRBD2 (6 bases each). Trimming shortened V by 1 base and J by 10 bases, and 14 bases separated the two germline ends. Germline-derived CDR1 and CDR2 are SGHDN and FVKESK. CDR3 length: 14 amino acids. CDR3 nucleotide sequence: TGTGCCAGCAGCCAAGGTGTAGGGGGAGGAGAGCAGTTCTTC. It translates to CASSQGVGGGEQFF.

The CDR3 DNA follows: TGTGCCAGTAGGGGGAGGGCCGCTCTTTACAATGAGCAGTTCTTC. Translated, it gives CASRGRAALYNEQFF. The chain joins TRBV6-6 to TRBJ2-1; perhaps TRBD2 as D (7 bases). The ends were cut back, 9 bases at V and 4 bases at J, with 19 bases in the middle. The length of the CDR3 is 15 residues. Germline CDR1 is MNHNY and CDR2 is SVGAGI (reference sequence).

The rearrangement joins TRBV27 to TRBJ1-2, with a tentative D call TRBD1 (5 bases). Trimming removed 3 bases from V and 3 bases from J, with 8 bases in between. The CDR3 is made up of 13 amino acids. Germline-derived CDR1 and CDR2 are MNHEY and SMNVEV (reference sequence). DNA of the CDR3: TGTGCCAGCAGTTTTACAGGAGACTATGGCTACACCTTC. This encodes CASSFTGDYGYTF.

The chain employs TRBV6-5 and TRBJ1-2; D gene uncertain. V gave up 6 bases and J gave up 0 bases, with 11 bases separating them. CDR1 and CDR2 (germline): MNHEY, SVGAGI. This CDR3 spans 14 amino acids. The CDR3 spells CASSATGANYGYTF. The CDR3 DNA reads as TGTGCCAGCAGCGCGACGGGAGCTAACTATGGCTACACCTTC.

CDR3 sequence reads: CASSFPGNKADTQYF. The CDR3 bases are TGTGCCAGCAGTTTTCCGGGAAACAAGGCAGATACGCAGTATTTT. The chain couples TRBV28 to TRBJ2-3; D perhaps matches TRBD2 (5 bases). Germline values: CDR1 MDHEN, CDR2 SYDVKM. Trimming pared 3 bases from V and 4 bases from J, leaving 14 bases between. This CDR3 is built from 15 residues.

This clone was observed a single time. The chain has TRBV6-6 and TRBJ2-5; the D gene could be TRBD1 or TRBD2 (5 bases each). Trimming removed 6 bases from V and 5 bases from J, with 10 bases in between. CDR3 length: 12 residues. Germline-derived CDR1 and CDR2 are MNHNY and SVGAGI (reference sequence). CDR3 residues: CASRGVGETQYF. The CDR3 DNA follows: TGTGCCAGCAGGGGGGTCGGTGAGACCCAGTACTTC.

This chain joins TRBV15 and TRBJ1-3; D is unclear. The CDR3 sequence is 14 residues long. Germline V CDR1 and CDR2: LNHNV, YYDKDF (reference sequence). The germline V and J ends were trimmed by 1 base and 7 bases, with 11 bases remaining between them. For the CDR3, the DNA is TGTGCCACCAGCAGAGGAGTCGAGGTCAACACCATATATTTT. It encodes CATSRGVEVNTIYF.

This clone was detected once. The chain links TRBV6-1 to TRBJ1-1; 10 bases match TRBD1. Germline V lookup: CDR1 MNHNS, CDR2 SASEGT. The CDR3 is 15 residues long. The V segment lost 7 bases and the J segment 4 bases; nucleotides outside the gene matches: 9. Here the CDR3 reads CASTEWTGGFTEAFF. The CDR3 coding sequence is TGTGCCAGCACCGAATGGACAGGGGGTTTCACTGAAGCTTTCTTT.

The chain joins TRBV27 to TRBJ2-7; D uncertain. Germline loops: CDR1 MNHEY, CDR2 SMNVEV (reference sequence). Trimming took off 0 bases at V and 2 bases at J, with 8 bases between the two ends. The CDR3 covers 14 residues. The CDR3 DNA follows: TGTGCCAGCAGTTTATCCCTGGCGGCCTACGAGCAGTACTTC. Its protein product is CASSLSLAAYEQYF.

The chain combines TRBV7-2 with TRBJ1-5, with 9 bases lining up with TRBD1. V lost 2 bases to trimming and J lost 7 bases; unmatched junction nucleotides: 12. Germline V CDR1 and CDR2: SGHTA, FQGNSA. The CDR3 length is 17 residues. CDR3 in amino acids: CASSLWGQGAGKQPQHF. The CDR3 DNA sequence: TGTGCCAGCAGCTTATGGGGACAGGGTGCGGGAAAACAGCCCCAGCATTTT.